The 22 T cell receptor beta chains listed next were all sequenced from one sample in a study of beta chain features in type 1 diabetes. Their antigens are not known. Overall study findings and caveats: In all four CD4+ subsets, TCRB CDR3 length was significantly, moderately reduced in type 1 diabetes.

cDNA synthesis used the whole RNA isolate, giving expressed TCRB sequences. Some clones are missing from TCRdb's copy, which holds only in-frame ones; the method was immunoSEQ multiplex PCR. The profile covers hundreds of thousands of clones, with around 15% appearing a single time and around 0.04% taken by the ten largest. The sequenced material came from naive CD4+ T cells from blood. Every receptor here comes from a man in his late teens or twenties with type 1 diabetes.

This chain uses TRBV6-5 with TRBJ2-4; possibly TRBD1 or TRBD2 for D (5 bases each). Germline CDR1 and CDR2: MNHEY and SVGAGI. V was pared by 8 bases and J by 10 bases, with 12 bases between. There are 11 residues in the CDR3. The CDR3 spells CASRDGTIQYF. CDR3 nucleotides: TGTGCCAGCCGGGACGGTACTATTCAGTACTTC.

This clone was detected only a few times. CDR3 loop: CASSGTGTNYGYTF. The CDR3 coding sequence is TGTGCCAGCTCCGGTACAGGGACGAACTATGGCTACACCTTC. The chain carries TRBV7-9 and TRBJ1-2; perhaps TRBD1 as D (6 bases). Trimming removed 8 bases at V and 2 bases at J, with 15 bases between. The CDR3 is made up of 14 amino acids. Germline CDR1 SEHNR, CDR2 FQNEAQ (reference sequence). The full variable domain, rest sourced from reference TRBV7-9 and TRBJ1-2, is DTGVSQNPRHKITKRGQNVTFRCDPISEHNRLYWYRQTLGQGPEFLTYFQNEAQLEKSRLLSDRFSAERPKGSFSTLEIQRTEQGDSAMYLCASSGTGTNYGYTFGSGTRLTVV.

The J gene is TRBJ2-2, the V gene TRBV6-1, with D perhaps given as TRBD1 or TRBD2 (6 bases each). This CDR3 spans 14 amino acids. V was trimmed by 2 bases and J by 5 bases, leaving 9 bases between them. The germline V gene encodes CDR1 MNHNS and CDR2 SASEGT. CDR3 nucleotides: TGTGCCAGCAGTGAAAAGGGGGGAACCGGGGAGCTGTTTTTT. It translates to CASSEKGGTGELFF.

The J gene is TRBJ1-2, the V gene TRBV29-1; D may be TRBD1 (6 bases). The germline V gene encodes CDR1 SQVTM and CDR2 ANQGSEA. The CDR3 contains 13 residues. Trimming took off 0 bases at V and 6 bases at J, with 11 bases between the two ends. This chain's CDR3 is CSVEEGQGDGYTF. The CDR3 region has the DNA TGCAGCGTTGAAGAGGGACAAGGGGATGGCTACACCTTC.

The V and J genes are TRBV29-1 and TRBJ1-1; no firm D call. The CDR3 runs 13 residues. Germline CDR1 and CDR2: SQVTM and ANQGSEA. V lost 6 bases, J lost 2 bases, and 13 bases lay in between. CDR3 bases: TGCAGCGTAGCCACACCGGCTAACACTGAAGCTTTCTTT. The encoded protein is CSVATPANTEAFF.

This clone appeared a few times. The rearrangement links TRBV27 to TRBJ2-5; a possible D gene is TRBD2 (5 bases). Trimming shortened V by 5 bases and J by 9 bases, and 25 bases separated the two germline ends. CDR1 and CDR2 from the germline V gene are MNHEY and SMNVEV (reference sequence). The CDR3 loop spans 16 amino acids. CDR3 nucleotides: TGTGCCAGCAGTCCGCCGGCGGCTAGCAACGGTGGGTCCCAGTACTTC. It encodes CASSPPAASNGGSQYF.

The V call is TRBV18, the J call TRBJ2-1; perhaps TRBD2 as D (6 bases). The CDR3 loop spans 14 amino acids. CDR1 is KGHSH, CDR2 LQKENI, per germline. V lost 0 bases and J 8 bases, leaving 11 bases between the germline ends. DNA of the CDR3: TGTGCCAGCTCACCACCACTAGCTACCGATGAGCAGTTCTTC. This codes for CASSPPLATDEQFF.

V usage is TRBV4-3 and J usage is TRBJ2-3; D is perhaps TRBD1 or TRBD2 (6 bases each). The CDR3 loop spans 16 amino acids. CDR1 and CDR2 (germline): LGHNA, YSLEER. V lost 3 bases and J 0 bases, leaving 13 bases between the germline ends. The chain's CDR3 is CASSQQGGPSTDTQYF. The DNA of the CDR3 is TGCGCCAGCAGCCAGCAAGGGGGGCCCAGCACAGATACGCAGTATTTT.

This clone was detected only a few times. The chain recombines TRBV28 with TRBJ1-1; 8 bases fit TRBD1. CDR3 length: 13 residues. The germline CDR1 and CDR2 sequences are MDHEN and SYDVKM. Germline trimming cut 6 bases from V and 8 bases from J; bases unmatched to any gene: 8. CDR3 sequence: CASRKGQEREAFF. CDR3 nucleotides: TGTGCCAGCAGGAAGGGACAGGAAAGAGAAGCTTTCTTT.

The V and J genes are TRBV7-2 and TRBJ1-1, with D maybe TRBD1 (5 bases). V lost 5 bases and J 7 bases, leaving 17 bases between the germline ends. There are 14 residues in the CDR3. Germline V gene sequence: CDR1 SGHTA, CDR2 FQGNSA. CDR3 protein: CASSPPLGRVEAFF. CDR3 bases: TGTGCCAGCAGCCCCCCTTTGGGACGGGTTGAAGCTTTCTTT.

The CDR3 DNA reads TGTGCCAGCAGTTTAAACGCCGAGCAGTACTTC. This codes for CASSLNAEQYF. The chain couples TRBV27 to TRBJ2-7; D is ambiguous. The CDR3 is 11 amino acids. Trimming took off 2 bases at V and 6 bases at J, with 5 bases between the two ends. Germline values: CDR1 MNHEY, CDR2 SMNVEV (reference sequence).

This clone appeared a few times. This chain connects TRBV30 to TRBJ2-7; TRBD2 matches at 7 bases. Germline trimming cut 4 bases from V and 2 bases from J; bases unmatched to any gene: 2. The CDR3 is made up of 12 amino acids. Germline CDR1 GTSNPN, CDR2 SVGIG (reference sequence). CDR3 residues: CAWTSGPYEQYF. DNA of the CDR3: TGTGCCTGGACTAGCGGACCCTACGAGCAGTACTTC.

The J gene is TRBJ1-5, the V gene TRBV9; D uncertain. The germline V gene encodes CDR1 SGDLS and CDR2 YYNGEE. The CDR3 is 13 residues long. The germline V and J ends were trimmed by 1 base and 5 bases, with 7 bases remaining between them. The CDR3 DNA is TGTGCCAGCAGCGTAAGGGATTATCAGCCCCAGCATTTT. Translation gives CASSVRDYQPQHF.

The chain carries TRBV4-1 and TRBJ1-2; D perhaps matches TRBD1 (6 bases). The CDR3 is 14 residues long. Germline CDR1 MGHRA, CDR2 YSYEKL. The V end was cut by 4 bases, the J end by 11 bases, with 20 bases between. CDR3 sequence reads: CASSLSGRTDQYTF. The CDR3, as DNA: TGCGCCAGCAGCCTCAGTGGCCGGACAGACCAGTACACCTTC.

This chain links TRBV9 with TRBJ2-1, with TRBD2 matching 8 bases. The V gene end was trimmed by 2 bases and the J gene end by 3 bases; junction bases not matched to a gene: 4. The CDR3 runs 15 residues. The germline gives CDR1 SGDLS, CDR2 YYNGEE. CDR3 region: CASSVSGTDYNEQFF. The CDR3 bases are TGTGCCAGCAGCGTTAGCGGGACCGACTACAATGAGCAGTTCTTC.

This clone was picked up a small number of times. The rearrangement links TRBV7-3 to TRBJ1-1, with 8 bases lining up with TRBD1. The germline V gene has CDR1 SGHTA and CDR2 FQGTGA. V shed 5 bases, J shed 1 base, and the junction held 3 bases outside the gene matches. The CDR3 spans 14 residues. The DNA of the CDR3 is TGTGCCAGCAGCAACAGGGGGGAGAACACTGAAGCTTTCTTT. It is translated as CASSNRGENTEAFF.

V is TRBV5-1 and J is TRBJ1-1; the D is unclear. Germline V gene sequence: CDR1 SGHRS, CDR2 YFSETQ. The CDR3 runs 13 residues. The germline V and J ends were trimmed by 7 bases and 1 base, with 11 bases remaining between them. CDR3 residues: CASSDGTNTEAFF. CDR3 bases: TGCGCCAGCTCTGACGGAACGAACACTGAAGCTTTCTTT.

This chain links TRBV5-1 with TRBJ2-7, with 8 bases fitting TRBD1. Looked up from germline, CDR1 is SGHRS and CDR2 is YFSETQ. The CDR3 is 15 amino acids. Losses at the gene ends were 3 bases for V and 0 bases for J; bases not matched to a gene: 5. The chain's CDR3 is CASSSWTGSSYEQYF. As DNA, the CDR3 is TGCGCCAGCAGCTCGTGGACAGGGAGCTCCTACGAGCAGTACTTC.

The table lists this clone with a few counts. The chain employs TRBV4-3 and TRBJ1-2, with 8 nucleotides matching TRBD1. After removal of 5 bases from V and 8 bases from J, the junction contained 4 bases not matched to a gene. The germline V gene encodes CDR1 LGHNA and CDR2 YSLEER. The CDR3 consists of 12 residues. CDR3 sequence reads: CASSTDRGGYTF. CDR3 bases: TGCGCCAGCAGCACCGACAGGGGAGGCTACACCTTC.

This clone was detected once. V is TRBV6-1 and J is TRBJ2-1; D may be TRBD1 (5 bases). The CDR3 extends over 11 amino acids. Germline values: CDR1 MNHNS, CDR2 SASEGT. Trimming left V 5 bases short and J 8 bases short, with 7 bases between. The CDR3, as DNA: TGTGCCAGCAGTCAGGGATATGAGCAGTTCTTC. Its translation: CASSQGYEQFF.

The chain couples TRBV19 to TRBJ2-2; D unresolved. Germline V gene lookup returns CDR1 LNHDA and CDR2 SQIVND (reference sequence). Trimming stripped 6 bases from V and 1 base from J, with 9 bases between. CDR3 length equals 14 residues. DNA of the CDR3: TGTGCCAGTAGACTTATAGGGAACACCGGGGAGCTGTTTTTT. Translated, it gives CASRLIGNTGELFF.

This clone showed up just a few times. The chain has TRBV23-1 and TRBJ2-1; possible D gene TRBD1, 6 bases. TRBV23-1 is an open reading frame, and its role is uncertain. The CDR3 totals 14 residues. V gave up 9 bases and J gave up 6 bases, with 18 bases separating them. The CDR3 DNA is TGCGCCAGGATACAGGGTTGTTACTGCAATGAGCAGTTCTTC. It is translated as CARIQGCYCNEQFF.